This T cell receptor (beta chain) was sequenced for a study of blood T cell repertoires in COVID-19. In the study overall: Specimens from acute and convalescent COVID-19 originated in the United States, Italy and Spain. Nucleic acid was either cDNA or gDNA, and it came from T cells, B-cell-depleted T cells, or PBMCs.

Study members were between about 18 and 95 years old and lived in around 24 US regions. Participants reported their clinical history, and cohort assignment relied on those reports. Germline CDR1 reads SNHLY; CDR2 reads FYNNEI. The ends lost 4 bases at V and 4 bases at J; junction bases unmatched: 11. The CDR3 is 17 amino acids. Using immunoSEQ multiplex PCR, the repertoire was profiled, and TCRdb retains in-frame clones only, with some absent. Here the sample spans some 170,000 clones, roughly nine tenths being singletons. The receptor was isolated from a human donor with acute COVID-19. The donor label of this sample is uncertain. The sequencing sample was made of PBMCs or T cells enriched from blood (not recorded which). This chain links TRBV2 with TRBJ2-2, with TRBD2 identical over 8 bases. CDR3 protein: CASSGLARVRGTGELFF. The CDR3 region has the DNA TGTGCCAGCAGTGGACTAGCGAGGGTCAGGGGCACCGGGGAGCTGTTTTTT.